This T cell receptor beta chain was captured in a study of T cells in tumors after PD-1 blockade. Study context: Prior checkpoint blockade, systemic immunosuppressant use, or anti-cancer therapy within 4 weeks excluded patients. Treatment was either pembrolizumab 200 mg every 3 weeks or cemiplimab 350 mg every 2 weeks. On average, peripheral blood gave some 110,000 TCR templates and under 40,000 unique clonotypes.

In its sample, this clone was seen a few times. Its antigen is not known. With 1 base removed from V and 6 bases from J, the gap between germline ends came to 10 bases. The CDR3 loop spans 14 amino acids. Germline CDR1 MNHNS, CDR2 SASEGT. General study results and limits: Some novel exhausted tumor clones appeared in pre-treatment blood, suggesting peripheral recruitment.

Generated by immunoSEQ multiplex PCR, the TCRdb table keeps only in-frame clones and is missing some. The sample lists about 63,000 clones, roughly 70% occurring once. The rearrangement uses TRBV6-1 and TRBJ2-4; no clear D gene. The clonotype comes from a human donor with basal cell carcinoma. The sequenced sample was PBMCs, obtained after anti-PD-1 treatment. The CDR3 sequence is CASSEGADANIQYF. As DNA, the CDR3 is TGTGCCAGCAGTGAAGGGGCAGATGCAAACATTCAGTACTTC.